Listed below are T cell receptor beta chains from one sample, sequenced in a study of post-analysis software for immune sequencing data. TCRdb recomputed calls from the PCR reads with MiXCR, one row per CDR3 protein. The data contain 430,000 or so distinct CDR3 sequences, approximately 39% of them singletons. Specimen: blood. The receptors shown here come from a girl aged 2-10 years with multiple sclerosis. The CDR3 runs from the conserved cysteine through the conserved F or W.

TRBJ2-7,TRBV12-3/TRBV12-4,CASSLGPNYEQYF
TRBJ1-2,TRBV29-1,CSAGGQGYGYTF
TRBJ2-5,TRBV5-6,CASMLETQYF
TRBJ2-1,TRBV20-1,CSARDLLAGRYEQFF
TRBJ2-1,TRBV20-1,CSARPKTGTPQFF
TRBJ1-5,TRBV7-9,CASSLGAGRSNQPQHF
TRBJ1-2,TRBV10-3,CAISVGQGGYGYTF
TRBJ2-7,TRBV5-1,CASSFDLSSYEQYF
TRBJ2-7,TRBV5-1,CASSVTGAAGSEQYF
TRBJ2-5,TRBV6-6,CASSSHSSGATGETQYF
TRBJ2-1,TRBV7-9,CASSAPTGRSYNEQFF
TRBJ2-5,TRBV5-1,CASSLALAQETQYF
TRBJ2-7,TRBV5-1,CASSLSWDEQYF
TRBJ2-3,TRBV7-2,CASSVQGFPSTDTQYF
TRBJ2-3,TRBV20-1,CSARGGDGTDTQYF
TRBJ1-4,TRBV6-5,CASSYSRGNEKLFF
TRBJ1-2,TRBV28,CASSLWEAGNYGYTF
TRBJ1-5,TRBV5-1,CASSLTEGGNQPQHF
TRBJ2-7,TRBV20-1,CSARPGLAGQGQYF
TRBJ1-1,TRBV28,CASSLYVGANTEAFF
TRBJ2-3,TRBV15,CATSRDDRDTQYF
TRBJ1-2,TRBV6-1,CASSEGGQGYGYTF
TRBJ1-2,TRBV29-1,CSVEDPTASSHGYTF
TRBJ2-1,TRBV24-1,CATSDSDTGKVSYNEQFF
TRBJ2-5,TRBV5-6,CASSLTPSAEWAEETQYF
TRBJ2-1,TRBV14,CASSQAYGGPRTSSSYNEQFF
TRBJ1-5,TRBV20-1,CSARETHTSQPQHF
TRBJ1-2,TRBV5-1,CASSWGGTGSGYTF
TRBJ1-1,TRBV12-3/TRBV12-4,CASSLAGTEAFF
TRBJ2-1,TRBV29-1,CSVQLYNEQFF
TRBJ2-6,TRBV12-3/TRBV12-4,CASSSSDTVKSGANVLTF
TRBJ2-7,TRBV20-1,CSARVGSGWLDEQYF
TRBJ2-1,TRBV7-2,CASIRTSGRGHEQFF
TRBJ2-5,TRBV7-3,CAGSPGLAGRETQYF
TRBJ1-2,TRBV5-1,CASSWTGQNYGYTF
TRBJ2-2,TRBV6-2/TRBV6-3,CASRETGIGELFF
TRBJ1-1,TRBV10-2,CASRRDTEAFF
TRBJ2-5,TRBV3-1,CATTRLAGGLETQYF
TRBJ1-1,TRBV28,CASSGLGLEAFF
TRBJ2-7,TRBV9,CASSAGSGRGAYEQYF
TRBJ1-2,TRBV29-1,CSGESGTGGDGYTF
TRBJ2-7,TRBV7-6,CASSSELAGVSYNEQYF
TRBJ2-3,TRBV3-1,CASSPQTGGLTDTQYF